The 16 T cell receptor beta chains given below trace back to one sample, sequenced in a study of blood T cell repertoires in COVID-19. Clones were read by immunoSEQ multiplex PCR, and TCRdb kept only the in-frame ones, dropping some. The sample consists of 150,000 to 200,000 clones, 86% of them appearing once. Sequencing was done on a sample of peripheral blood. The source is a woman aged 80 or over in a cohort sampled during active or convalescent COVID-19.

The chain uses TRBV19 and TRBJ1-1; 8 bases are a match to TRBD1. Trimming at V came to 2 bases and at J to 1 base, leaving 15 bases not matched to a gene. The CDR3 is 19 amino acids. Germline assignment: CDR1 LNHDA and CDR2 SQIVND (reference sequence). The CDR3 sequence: CASSIRGNRQGIGNTEAFF. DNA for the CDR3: TGTGCCAGTAGTATAAGGGGGAATAGACAGGGGATCGGGAACACTGAAGCTTTCTTT.

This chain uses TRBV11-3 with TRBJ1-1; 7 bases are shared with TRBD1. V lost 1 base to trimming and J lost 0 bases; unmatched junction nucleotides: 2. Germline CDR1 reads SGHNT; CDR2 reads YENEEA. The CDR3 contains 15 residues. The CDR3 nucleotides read TGTGCCAGCAGCTTAGTGGGACAGTTGAACACTGAAGCTTTCTTT. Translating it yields CASSLVGQLNTEAFF.

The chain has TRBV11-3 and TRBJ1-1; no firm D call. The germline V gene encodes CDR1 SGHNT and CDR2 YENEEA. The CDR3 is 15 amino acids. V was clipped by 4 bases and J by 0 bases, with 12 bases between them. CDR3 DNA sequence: TGTGCCAGCAGCTCGACCGGGAGATTGAACACTGAAGCTTTCTTT. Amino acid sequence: CASSSTGRLNTEAFF. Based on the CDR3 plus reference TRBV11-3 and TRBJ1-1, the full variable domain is EAGVVQSPRYKIIEKKQPVAFWCNPISGHNTLYWYLQNLGQGPELLIRYENEEAVDDSQLPKDRFSAERLKGVDSTLKIQPAELGDSAVYLCASSSTGRLNTEAFFGQGTRLTVV.

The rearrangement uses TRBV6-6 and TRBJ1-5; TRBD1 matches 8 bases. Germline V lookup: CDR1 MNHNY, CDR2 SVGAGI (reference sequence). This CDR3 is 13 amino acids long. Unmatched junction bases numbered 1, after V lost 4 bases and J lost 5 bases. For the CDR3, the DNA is TGTGCCAGCAGTTCGGACAGGGATCAGCCCCAGCATTTT. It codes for CASSSDRDQPQHF.

This CDR3 reads CASSDRASGRVYNEQFF. CDR3 sequence (DNA): TGTGCCAGCAGTGATAGGGCTAGCGGGAGGGTCTACAATGAGCAGTTCTTC. The genes are TRBV6-1 and TRBJ2-1; TRBD2 matches 12 bases. The CDR3 consists of 17 residues. V lost 3 bases, J lost 3 bases, and 6 bases stayed unmatched. CDR1 and CDR2 from the germline V gene are MNHNS and SASEGT.

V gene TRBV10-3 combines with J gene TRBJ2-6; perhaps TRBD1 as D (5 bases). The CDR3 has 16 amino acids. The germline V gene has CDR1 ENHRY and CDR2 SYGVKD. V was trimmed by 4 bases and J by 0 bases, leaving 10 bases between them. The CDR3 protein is CAISGRAHSGANVLTF. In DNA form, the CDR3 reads TGTGCCATCAGTGGCAGGGCGCACTCTGGGGCCAACGTCCTGACTTTC.

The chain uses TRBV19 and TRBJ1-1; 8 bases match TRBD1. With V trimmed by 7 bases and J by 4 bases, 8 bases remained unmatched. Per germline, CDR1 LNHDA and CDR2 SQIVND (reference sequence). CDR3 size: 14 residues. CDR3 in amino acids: CASISDRVGTEAFF. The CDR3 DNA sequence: TGTGCCAGTATCTCGGACAGGGTTGGCACTGAAGCTTTCTTT.

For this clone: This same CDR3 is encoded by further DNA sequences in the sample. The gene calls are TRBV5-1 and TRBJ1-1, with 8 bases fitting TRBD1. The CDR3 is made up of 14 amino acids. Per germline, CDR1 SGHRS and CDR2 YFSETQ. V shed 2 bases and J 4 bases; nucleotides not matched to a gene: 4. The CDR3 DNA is TGCGCCAGCAGCTTAGGCCAGGGGGCCACTGAAGCTTTCTTT. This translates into CASSLGQGATEAFF.

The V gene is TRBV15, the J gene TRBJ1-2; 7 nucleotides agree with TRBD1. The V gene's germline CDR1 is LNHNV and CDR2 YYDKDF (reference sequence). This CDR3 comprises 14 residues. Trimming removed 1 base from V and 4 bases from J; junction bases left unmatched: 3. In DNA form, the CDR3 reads TGTGCCACCAGCAGAGGGCCAGGGGGCTATGGCTACACCTTC. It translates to CATSRGPGGYGYTF.

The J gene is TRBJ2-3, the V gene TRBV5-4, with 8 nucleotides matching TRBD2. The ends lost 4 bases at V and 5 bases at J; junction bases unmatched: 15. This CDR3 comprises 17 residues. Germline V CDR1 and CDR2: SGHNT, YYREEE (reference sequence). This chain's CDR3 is CASSPGRVAGIGDTQYF. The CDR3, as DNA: TGTGCCAGCAGCCCGGGGAGAGTAGCGGGGATTGGAGATACGCAGTATTTT.

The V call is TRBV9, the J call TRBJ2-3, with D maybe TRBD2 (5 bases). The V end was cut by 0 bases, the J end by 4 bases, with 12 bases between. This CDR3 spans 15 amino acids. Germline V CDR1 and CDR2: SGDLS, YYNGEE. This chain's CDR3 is CASSVETGSPDTQYF. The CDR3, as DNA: TGTGCCAGCAGCGTAGAGACGGGATCCCCAGATACGCAGTATTTT.

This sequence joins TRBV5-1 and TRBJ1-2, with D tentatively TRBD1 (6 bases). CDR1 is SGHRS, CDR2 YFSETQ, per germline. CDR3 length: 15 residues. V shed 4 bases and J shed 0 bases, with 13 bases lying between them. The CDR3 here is CASSRLTGANYGYTF. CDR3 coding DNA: TGCGCCAGCAGCAGGCTGACAGGAGCTAACTATGGCTACACCTTC.

This CDR3 is CASSSLGTAYEQYV. As DNA, the CDR3 is TGTGCCAGCAGTTCTCTGGGGACAGCCTACGAGCAGTACGTC. V usage is TRBV28 and J usage is TRBJ2-7; 7 nucleotides agree with TRBD1. CDR3 length: 14 amino acids. V lost 4 bases and J lost 2; bases outside the gene matches: 5. From germline, CDR1 is MDHEN and CDR2 SYDVKM.

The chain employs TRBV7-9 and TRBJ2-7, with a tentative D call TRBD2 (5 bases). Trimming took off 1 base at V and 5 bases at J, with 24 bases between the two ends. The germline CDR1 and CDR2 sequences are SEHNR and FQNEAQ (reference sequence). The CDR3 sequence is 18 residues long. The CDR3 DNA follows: TGTGCCAGCAGCTTAGTGGAAAGAGGGCTAATATTAGTAGACGAGCAGTACGTC. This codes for CASSLVERGLILVDEQYV.

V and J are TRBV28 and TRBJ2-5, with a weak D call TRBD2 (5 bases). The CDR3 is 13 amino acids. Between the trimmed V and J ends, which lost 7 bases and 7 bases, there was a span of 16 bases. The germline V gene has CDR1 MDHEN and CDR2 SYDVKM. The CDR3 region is CASTIRGLRTQYF. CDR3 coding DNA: TGTGCCAGCACCATTAGAGGACTTCGGACCCAGTACTTC.

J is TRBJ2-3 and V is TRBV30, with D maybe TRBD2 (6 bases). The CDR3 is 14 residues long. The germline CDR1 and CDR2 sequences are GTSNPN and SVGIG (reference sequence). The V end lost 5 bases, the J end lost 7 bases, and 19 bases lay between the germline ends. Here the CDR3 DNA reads TGTGCCTGGGGTTCTTTCGGGGCGGGGTATACGCAGTATTTT. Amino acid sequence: CAWGSFGAGYTQYF. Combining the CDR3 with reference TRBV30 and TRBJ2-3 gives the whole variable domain SQTIHQWPATLVQPVGSPLSLECTVEGTSNPNLYWYRQAAGRGLQLLFYSVGIGQISSEVPQNLSASRPQDRQFILSSKKLLLSDSGFYLCAWGSFGAGYTQYFGPGTRLTVL.